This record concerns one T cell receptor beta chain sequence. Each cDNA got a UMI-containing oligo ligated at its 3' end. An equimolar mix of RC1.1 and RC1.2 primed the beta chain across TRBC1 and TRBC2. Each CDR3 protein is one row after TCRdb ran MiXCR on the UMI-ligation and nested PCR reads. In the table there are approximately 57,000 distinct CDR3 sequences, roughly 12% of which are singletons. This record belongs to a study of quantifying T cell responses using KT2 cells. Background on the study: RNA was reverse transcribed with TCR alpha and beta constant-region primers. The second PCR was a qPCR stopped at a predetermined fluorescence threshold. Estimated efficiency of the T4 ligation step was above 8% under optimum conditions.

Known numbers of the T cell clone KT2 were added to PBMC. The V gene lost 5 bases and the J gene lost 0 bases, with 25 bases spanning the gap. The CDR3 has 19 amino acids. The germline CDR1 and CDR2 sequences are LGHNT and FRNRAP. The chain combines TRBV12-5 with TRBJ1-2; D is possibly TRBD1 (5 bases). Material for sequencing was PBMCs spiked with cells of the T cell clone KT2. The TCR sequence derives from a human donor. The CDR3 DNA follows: TGTGCTAGTGGTCTAGATACGGGGGAGATGGCGCTGACTAACTATGGCTACACCTTC. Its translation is CASGLDTGEMALTNYGYTF.